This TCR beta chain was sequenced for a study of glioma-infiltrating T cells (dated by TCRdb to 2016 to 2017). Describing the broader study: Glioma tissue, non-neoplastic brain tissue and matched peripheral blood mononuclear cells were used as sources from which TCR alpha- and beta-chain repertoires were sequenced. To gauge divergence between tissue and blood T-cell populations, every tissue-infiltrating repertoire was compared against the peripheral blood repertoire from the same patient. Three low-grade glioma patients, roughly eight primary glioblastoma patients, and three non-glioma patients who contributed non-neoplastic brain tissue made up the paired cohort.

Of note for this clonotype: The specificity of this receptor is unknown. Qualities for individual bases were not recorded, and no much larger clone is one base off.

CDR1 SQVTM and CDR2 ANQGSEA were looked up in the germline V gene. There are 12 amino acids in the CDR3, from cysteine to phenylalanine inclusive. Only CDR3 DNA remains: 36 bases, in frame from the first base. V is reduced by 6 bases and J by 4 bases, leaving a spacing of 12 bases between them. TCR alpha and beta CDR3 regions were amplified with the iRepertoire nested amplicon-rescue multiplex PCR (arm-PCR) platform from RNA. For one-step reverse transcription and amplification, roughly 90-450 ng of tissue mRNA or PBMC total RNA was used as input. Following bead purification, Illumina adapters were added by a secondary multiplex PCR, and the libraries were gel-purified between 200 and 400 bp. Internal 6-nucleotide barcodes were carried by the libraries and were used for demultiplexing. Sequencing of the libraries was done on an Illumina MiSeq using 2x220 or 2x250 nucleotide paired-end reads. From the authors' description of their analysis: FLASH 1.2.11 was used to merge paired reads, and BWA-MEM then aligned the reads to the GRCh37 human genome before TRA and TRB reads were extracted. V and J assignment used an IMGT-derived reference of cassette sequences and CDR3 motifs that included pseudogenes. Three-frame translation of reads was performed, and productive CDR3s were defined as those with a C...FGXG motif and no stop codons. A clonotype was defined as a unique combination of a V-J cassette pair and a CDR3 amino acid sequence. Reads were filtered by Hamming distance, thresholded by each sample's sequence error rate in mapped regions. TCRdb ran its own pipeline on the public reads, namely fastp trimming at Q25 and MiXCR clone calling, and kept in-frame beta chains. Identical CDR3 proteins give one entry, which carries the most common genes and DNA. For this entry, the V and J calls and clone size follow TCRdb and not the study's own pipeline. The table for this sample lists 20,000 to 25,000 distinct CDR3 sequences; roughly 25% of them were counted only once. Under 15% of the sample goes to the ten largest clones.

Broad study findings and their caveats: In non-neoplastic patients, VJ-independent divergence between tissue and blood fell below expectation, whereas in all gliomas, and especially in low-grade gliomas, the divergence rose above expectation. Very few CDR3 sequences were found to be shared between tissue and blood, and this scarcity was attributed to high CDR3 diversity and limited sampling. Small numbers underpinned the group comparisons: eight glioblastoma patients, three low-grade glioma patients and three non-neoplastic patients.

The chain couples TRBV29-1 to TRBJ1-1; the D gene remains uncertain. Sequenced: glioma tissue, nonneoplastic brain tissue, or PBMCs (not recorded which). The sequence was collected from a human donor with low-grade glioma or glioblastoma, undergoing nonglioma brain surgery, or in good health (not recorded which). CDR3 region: CSVAASTTEAFF. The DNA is TGCAGCGTCGCCGCTTCCACCACTGAAGCTTTCTTT.